The clone carrying this TCR beta chain was found once. Clones were read by immunoSEQ multiplex PCR, and TCRdb kept only the in-frame ones, dropping some. This table has about 48,000 clones, approximately 87% appearing once. Per the germline V gene, CDR1 is LGHDT and CDR2 is YNNKEL (reference sequence). This CDR3 has 13 residues. Trimming left V 4 bases short and J 6 bases short, with 12 bases between. This specimen comes from a study of blood T cell repertoires in COVID-19. Sequencing was done on a sample of peripheral blood. This clonotype originated in a woman aged 60-70 years with acute or convalescent COVID-19. The chain links TRBV3-1 (or the pseudogene TRBV3-2) to TRBJ1-1; D call uncertain. CDR3 sequence: CASSPSRGAEAFF. For the CDR3, the DNA is TGTGCCAGCAGCCCCTCCCGCGGGGCTGAAGCTTTCTTT.